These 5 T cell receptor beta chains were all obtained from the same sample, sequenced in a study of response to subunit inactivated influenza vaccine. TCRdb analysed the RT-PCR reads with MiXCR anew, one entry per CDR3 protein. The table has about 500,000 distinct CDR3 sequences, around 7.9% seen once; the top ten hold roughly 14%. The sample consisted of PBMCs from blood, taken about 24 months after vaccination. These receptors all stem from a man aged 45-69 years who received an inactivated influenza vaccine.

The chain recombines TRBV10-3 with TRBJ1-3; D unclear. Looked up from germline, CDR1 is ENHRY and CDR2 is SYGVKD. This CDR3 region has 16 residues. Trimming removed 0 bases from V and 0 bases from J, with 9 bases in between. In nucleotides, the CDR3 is TGTGCCATCAGTGAGTCTTGGGCAAACTCTGGAAACACCATATATTTT. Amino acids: CAISESWANSGNTIYF.

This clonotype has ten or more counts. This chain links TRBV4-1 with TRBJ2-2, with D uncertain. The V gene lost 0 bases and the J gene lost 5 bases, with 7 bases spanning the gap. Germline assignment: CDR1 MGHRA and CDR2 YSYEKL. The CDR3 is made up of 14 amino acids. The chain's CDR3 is CASSQDWGTGELFF. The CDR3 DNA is TGCGCCAGCAGCCAAGACTGGGGTACCGGGGAGCTGTTTTTT.

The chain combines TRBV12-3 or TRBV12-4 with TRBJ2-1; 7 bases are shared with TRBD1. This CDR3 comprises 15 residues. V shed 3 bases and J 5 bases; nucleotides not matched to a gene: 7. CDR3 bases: TGTGCCAGCAGTTTCGTGACAGGGCGGAACAATGAGCAGTTCTTC. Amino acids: CASSFVTGRNNEQFF.

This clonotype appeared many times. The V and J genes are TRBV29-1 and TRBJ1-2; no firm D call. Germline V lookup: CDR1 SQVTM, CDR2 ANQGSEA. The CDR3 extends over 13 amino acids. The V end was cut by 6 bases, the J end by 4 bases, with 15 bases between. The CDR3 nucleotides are TGCAGCGTAAATGACGGAACCGTCTATGGCTACACCTTC. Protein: CSVNDGTVYGYTF.

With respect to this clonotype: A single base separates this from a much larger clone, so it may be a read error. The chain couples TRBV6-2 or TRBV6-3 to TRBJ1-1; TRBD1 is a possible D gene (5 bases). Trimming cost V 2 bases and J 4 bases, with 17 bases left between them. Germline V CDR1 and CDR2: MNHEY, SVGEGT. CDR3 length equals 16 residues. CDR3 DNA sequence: TGTGCCAGCAGTTACGGGAATCCGAGGAGGGGCACTGAAGCTTTCTTT. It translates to CASSYGNPRRGTEAFF.